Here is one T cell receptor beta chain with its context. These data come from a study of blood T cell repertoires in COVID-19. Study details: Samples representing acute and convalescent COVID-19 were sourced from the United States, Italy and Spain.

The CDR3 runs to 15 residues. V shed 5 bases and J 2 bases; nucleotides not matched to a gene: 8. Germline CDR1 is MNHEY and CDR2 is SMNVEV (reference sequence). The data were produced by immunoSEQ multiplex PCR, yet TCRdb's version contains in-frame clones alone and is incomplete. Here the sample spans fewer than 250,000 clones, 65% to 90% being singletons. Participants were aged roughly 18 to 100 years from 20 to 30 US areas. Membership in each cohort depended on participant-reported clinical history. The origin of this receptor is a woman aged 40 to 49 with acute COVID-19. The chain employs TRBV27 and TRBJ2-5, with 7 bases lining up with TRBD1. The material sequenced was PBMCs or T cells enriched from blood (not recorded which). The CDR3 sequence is CASSPGDRVQETQYF. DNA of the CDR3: TGTGCCAGCAGTCCAGGCGACAGGGTACAAGAGACCCAGTACTTC.